One and the same sample provided the 30 T cell receptor beta chains below, sequenced in a study of blood T cell repertoires in COVID-19. Assay used: immunoSEQ multiplex PCR; TCRdb lists only in-frame clones, some missing. Altogether about 97,000 clones are present, over 70% being singletons, with the ten largest covering around 4.5%. Source material: peripheral blood. The receptors here all came from a man in his sixties with acute or convalescent COVID-19.

The V call is TRBV2, the J call TRBJ2-7; 9 positions agree with TRBD2. J was trimmed by 6 bases and V by 3 bases; bases with no gene match: 9. This CDR3 is 15 amino acids long. Germline V lookup: CDR1 SNHLY, CDR2 FYNNEI. CDR3 sequence reads: CASSETGLAAGEQYF. CDR3 coding DNA: TGTGCCAGCAGTGAGACGGGACTAGCCGCAGGCGAGCAGTACTTC.

This clone was seen a handful of times. This CDR3 reads CASDPLVASNQPWGYTQYF. In nucleotides, the CDR3 is TGTGCCAGTGACCCTCTGGTAGCGAGCAACCAACCCTGGGGATATACGCAGTATTTT. The chain uses TRBV2 and TRBJ2-3; maybe TRBD2 (5 bases). Germline CDR1 and CDR2: SNHLY and FYNNEI. Trimming shortened V by 9 bases and J by 7 bases, and 35 bases separated the two germline ends. CDR3 length equals 19 residues.

J is TRBJ1-1 and V is TRBV28, with unresolved D. This CDR3 comprises 14 residues. Trimming removed 7 bases at V and 6 bases at J, with 18 bases between. Looked up from germline, CDR1 is MDHEN and CDR2 is SYDVKM. In nucleotides, the CDR3 is TGTGCCAGCATAAGAAGCGGGTCGGTCCCTGAAGCTTTCTTT. This translates into CASIRSGSVPEAFF. The variable domain in full, with the rest retrieved from reference TRBV28 and TRBJ1-1, is DVKVTQSSRYLVKRTGEKVFLECVQDMDHENMFWYRQDPGLGLRLIYFSYDVKMKEKGDIPEGYSVSREKKERFSLILESASTNQTSMYLCASIRSGSVPEAFFGQGTRLTVV.

The rearrangement joins TRBV3-1 (or the pseudogene TRBV3-2) to TRBJ2-3; TRBD2 aligns across 9 bases. CDR3 size: 17 residues. Germline V lookup: CDR1 LGHDT, CDR2 YNNKEL (reference sequence). V lost 0 bases to trimming and J lost 0 bases; unmatched junction nucleotides: 4. CDR3 DNA sequence: TGTGCCAGCAGCCAAGAGCTCCTAGCGGGGAGCACAGATACGCAGTATTTT. This sequence encodes CASSQELLAGSTDTQYF.

This sequence joins TRBV5-4 and TRBJ2-1; 9 nucleotides line up with TRBD2. J was trimmed by 9 bases and V by 0 bases; bases with no gene match: 7. There are 15 residues in the CDR3. Germline-derived CDR1 and CDR2 are SGHNT and YYREEE (reference sequence). CDR3 coding DNA: TGTGCCAGCAGCTTGGATCGCGGGAGGGCCGGTGAGCAGTTCTTC. Protein: CASSLDRGRAGEQFF.

The rearrangement links TRBV7-2 to TRBJ2-5; 8 bases match TRBD1. The CDR3 is 15 residues long. The V and J ends lost 5 bases and 4 bases, in that order; junction bases with no gene match: 9. Germline V gene lookup returns CDR1 SGHTA and CDR2 FQGNSA. CDR3 region: CASSRGQVIGETQYF. CDR3 sequence (DNA): TGTGCCAGCAGCCGGGGACAGGTGATCGGAGAGACCCAGTACTTC.

This clone came up a few times. CDR3 DNA: TGTGCCAGCAGTTGGGGAGCTGGAAACACCATATATTTT. Amino acid sequence: CASSWGAGNTIYF. The rearrangement uses TRBV4-2 and TRBJ1-3; D unclear. Germline-derived CDR1 and CDR2 are LGHNA and YNFKEQ. The ends were cut back, 6 bases at V and 2 bases at J, with 8 bases in the middle. This CDR3 contains 13 residues.

The chain joins TRBV6-5 to TRBJ1-1; 7 bases map to TRBD1. J lost 10 bases, V lost 6 bases, and 8 bases had no gene match. This CDR3 contains 12 residues. The V gene's germline CDR1 is MNHEY and CDR2 SVGAGI. The CDR3 DNA is TGTGCCAGCAGCCCCCCTCAGGGGGGAGCTTTCTTT. This translates into CASSPPQGGAFF.

The chain carries TRBV7-9 and TRBJ2-7, with unresolved D. The CDR3 covers 12 residues. The V gene's germline CDR1 is SEHNR and CDR2 FQNEAQ (reference sequence). V lost 5 bases, J lost 1 base, and 6 bases lay in between. The CDR3 DNA reads TGTGCCAGCAGCCCGCGGTCCTACGAGCAGTACTTC. Translating gives CASSPRSYEQYF.

The chain carries TRBV11-3 and TRBJ2-7, with 8 bases matching TRBD1. The CDR3 runs 14 residues. Germline CDR1 reads SGHNT; CDR2 reads YENEEA. Germline trimming cut 4 bases from V and 2 bases from J; bases unmatched to any gene: 4. The CDR3 bases are TGTGCCAGCAGCTCGCCGGACAGGGCCTACGAGCAGTACTTC. Residues: CASSSPDRAYEQYF.

A few counts support this clone. The rearrangement uses TRBV18 and TRBJ1-3; D is perhaps TRBD1 (6 bases). Trimming cost V 2 bases and J 0 bases, with 8 bases left between them. Germline V CDR1 and CDR2: KGHSH, LQKENI. The CDR3 is 15 residues long. The CDR3 loop reads CASSPGQLSGNTIYF. The CDR3 DNA is TGTGCCAGCTCACCAGGACAGCTCTCTGGAAACACCATATATTTT.

The chain carries TRBV5-1 and TRBJ2-1; D is perhaps TRBD1 (5 bases). V was pared by 6 bases and J by 7 bases, with 23 bases between. Germline V lookup: CDR1 SGHRS, CDR2 YFSETQ. This CDR3 is built from 16 residues. CDR3 loop: CASTQTSGFSGNEQFF. DNA for the CDR3: TGCGCCAGCACACAAACCTCAGGGTTTTCTGGGAATGAGCAGTTCTTC.

This clone has only a few counts. The rearrangement joins TRBV29-1 to TRBJ1-2, with 7 bases matching TRBD1. The CDR3 consists of 12 residues. Germline CDR1 reads SQVTM; CDR2 reads ANQGSEA. J lost 3 bases, V lost 4 bases, and 2 bases had no gene match. The DNA of the CDR3 is TGCAGCGTTGCTGGGACAGACTATGGCTACACCTTC. Its protein is CSVAGTDYGYTF. The variable domain in full, with the rest retrieved from reference TRBV29-1 and TRBJ1-2, is SAVISQKPSRDICQRGTSLTIQCQVDSQVTMMFWYRQQPGQSLTLIATANQGSEATYESGFVIDKFPISRPNLTFSTLTVSNMSPEDSSIYLCSVAGTDYGYTFGSGTRLTVV.

The chain joins TRBV9 to TRBJ2-5; 7 bases are a match to TRBD2. Germline lookup yields CDR1 SGDLS and CDR2 YYNGEE. This CDR3 comprises 13 residues. The junction had 1 base not matched to a gene; V was cut back by 4 bases and J by 1 base. This CDR3 reads CASSRTSQETQYF. The CDR3 DNA follows: TGTGCCAGCAGCAGGACTAGCCAAGAGACCCAGTACTTC.

V gene TRBV5-1 combines with J gene TRBJ2-5; 15 bases align to TRBD2. J was trimmed by 4 bases and V by 4 bases; bases with no gene match: 14. The CDR3 consists of 19 residues. Per the germline V gene, CDR1 is SGHRS and CDR2 is YFSETQ. For the CDR3, the DNA is TGCGCCAGCAGCCAAAGGGGACTAGCGGGAGGTGGGATCCCAGAGACCCAGTACTTC. Translation gives CASSQRGLAGGGIPETQYF.

This clone has only a few counts. The chain couples TRBV24-1 to TRBJ2-1; 12 bases map to TRBD1. The CDR3 spans 17 residues. The V segment lost 3 bases and the J segment 5 bases; nucleotides outside the gene matches: 7. Germline V gene sequence: CDR1 KGHDR, CDR2 SFDVKD. Here the CDR3 DNA reads TGTGCCACCAGTGATAGCAGGGGACAGGGGGCGGACAATGAGCAGTTCTTC. Its translation is CATSDSRGQGADNEQFF.

The chain recombines TRBV15 with TRBJ1-4; D not certain. This CDR3 is 16 amino acids long. With 3 bases removed from V and 0 bases from J, the gap between germline ends came to 11 bases. Germline CDR1 LNHNV, CDR2 YYDKDF (reference sequence). In nucleotides, the CDR3 is TGTGCCACCAGCAGCGGTGAGAAATCAACTAATGAAAAACTGTTTTTT. Translating gives CATSSGEKSTNEKLFF.

This chain links TRBV7-9 with TRBJ2-5; D possibly corresponds to TRBD2 (6 bases). The CDR3 runs 15 residues. The germline V gene encodes CDR1 SEHNR and CDR2 FQNEAQ (reference sequence). V was trimmed by 9 bases and J by 2 bases, leaving 19 bases between them. The CDR3 loop reads CASGGVFRRQETQYF. CDR3 coding DNA: TGTGCCAGTGGCGGGGTTTTTCGTCGGCAAGAGACCCAGTACTTC.

The genes are TRBV30 and TRBJ2-7, with D hard to call. This CDR3 is 12 amino acids long. V was pared by 2 bases and J by 2 bases, with 7 bases between. Germline values: CDR1 GTSNPN, CDR2 SVGIG (reference sequence). This CDR3 reads CAWSFFAYEQYF. The CDR3 DNA reads TGTGCCTGGAGTTTCTTCGCCTACGAGCAGTACTTC.

This clone was recorded at least ten times. The V and J genes are TRBV6-5 and TRBJ1-1; a weak D match, TRBD1 (5 bases). Trimming cost V 0 bases and J 4 bases, with 9 bases left between them. CDR1 MNHEY and CDR2 SVGAGI come from the germline V gene. CDR3 length: 14 amino acids. This chain's CDR3 is CASSYSMTATEAFF. The CDR3, as DNA: TGTGCCAGCAGTTACTCGATGACAGCCACTGAAGCTTTCTTT.

This chain uses TRBV18 with TRBJ1-6; 7 nucleotides align to TRBD1. This CDR3 is built from 15 residues. Germline V gives CDR1 KGHSH, CDR2 LQKENI. V was pared by 0 bases and J by 6 bases, with 2 bases of the junction left unmatched. For the CDR3, the DNA is TGTGCCAGCTCACCACCAGGGACAGTTAATTCACCCCTCCACTTT. Protein sequence: CASSPPGTVNSPLHF.

V usage is TRBV9 and J usage is TRBJ1-4, with TRBD1 matching over 8 bases. The CDR3 has 15 residues. The ends lost 4 bases at V and 5 bases at J; junction bases unmatched: 7. Per germline, CDR1 SGDLS and CDR2 YYNGEE. CDR3 residues: CASSYLTGVNEKLFF. Written as DNA, the CDR3 is TGTGCCAGCAGCTACCTGACAGGGGTGAATGAAAAACTGTTTTTT.

V gene TRBV6-5 combines with J gene TRBJ1-4; possibly TRBD1 for D (5 bases). Trimming took 0 bases from V and 4 from J, leaving 12 bases between them. Germline V lookup: CDR1 MNHEY, CDR2 SVGAGI. The CDR3 covers 16 residues. Here the CDR3 DNA reads TGTGCCAGCAGTTACTCCCGTCCAGGGCTTAATGAAAAACTGTTTTTT. Translation gives CASSYSRPGLNEKLFF.

This clone showed up many times. This chain links TRBV10-2 with TRBJ2-1, with D possibly matching TRBD2 (6 bases). The germline gives CDR1 WSHSY, CDR2 SAAADI. CDR3 length equals 13 residues. The V and J ends lost 0 bases and 15 bases respectively, with 15 bases between them. The CDR3 coding sequence is TGCGCCAGCAGTGAGTCGGCTAGCGCGCTTTGGTTCTTC. As protein: CASSESASALWFF.

V and J are TRBV9 and TRBJ1-2; maybe TRBD1 (6 bases). There are 13 residues in the CDR3. V gave up 3 bases and J gave up 4 bases, with 10 bases separating them. Germline values: CDR1 SGDLS, CDR2 YYNGEE. The CDR3 region has the DNA TGTGCCAGCAGCGGGGACAAGGGCTATGGCTACACCTTC. Protein: CASSGDKGYGYTF.

This sequence joins TRBV6-5 and TRBJ2-5, with TRBD1 matching 9 bases. After removal of 6 bases from V and 4 bases from J, the junction contained 9 bases not matched to a gene. This CDR3 has 15 amino acids. Germline-derived CDR1 and CDR2 are MNHEY and SVGAGI. CDR3 loop: CASRSDRGILETQYF. Here the CDR3 DNA reads TGTGCCAGCAGGTCAGACAGGGGGATATTAGAGACCCAGTACTTC.

This clone was picked up one time. This chain joins TRBV5-1 and TRBJ2-7; 8 bases map to TRBD2. CDR3 length equals 15 residues. Germline CDR1 and CDR2: SGHRS and YFSETQ. V dropped 8 bases and J dropped 3; count of bases not matched to a gene: 13. CDR3 DNA sequence: TGCGCCAGTACCTACTCGCCCGGGACTAGCTACGAGCAGTACTTC. It translates to CASTYSPGTSYEQYF.

The rearrangement links TRBV6-5 to TRBJ1-4; D is undetermined. Trimming left V 4 bases short and J 0 bases short, with 6 bases between. The CDR3 runs to 14 residues. The germline gives CDR1 MNHEY, CDR2 SVGAGI. The CDR3 spells CASSFTATNEKLFF. CDR3 DNA: TGTGCCAGCAGTTTCACAGCAACTAATGAAAAACTGTTTTTT.

This sequence joins TRBV7-2 and TRBJ2-5, with TRBD1 matching 9 bases. Germline V gives CDR1 SGHTA, CDR2 FQGNSA. The CDR3 consists of 16 residues. V was pared by 5 bases and J by 2 bases, with 9 bases of the junction left unmatched. The CDR3 DNA reads as TGTGCCAGCAGCGTAGGGACAGGGAGTCTGCAAGAGACCCAGTACTTC. Protein: CASSVGTGSLQETQYF.

This clone has only one observation. V gene TRBV11-3 combines with J gene TRBJ1-3, with 11 nucleotides matching TRBD1. CDR3 length: 18 residues. Trimming removed 6 bases from V and 1 base from J; junction bases left unmatched: 11. Germline-derived CDR1 and CDR2 are SGHNT and YENEEA. For the CDR3, the DNA is TGTGCCAGCAGGTCCGGGACAGGGGGATCTCTTTCTGGAAACACCATATATTTT. Protein: CASRSGTGGSLSGNTIYF. Variable domain in full (rest from reference TRBV11-3 and TRBJ1-3): EAGVVQSPRYKIIEKKQPVAFWCNPISGHNTLYWYLQNLGQGPELLIRYENEEAVDDSQLPKDRFSAERLKGVDSTLKIQPAELGDSAVYLCASRSGTGGSLSGNTIYFGEGSWLTVV.